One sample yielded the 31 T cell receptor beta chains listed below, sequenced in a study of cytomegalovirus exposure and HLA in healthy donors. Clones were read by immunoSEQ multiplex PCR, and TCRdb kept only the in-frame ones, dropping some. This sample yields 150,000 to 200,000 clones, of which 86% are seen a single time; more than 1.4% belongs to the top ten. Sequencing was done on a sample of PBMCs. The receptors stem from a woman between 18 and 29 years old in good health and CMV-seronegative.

DNA of the CDR3: TGTGCCAGCAGCGTACAGGGGTCCGAGCAGTACTTC. Translation: CASSVQGSEQYF. J is TRBJ2-7 and V is TRBV13; TRBD1 aligns across 7 bases. The CDR3 is 12 amino acids. The junction had 4 bases not matched to a gene; V was cut back by 5 bases and J by 6 bases. Germline CDR1 reads PRHDT; CDR2 reads FYEKMQ (reference sequence).

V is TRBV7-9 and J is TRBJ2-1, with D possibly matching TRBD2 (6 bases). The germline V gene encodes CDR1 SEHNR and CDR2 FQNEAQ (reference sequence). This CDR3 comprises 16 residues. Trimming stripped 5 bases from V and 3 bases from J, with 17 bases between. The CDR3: CASSLVRRGRYNEQFF. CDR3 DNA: TGTGCCAGCAGCCTCGTCAGGCGGGGCCGCTACAATGAGCAGTTCTTC.

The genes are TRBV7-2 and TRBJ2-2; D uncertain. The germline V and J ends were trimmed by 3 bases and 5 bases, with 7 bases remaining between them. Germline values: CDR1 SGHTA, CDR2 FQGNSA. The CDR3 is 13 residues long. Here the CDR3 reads CASSFRLTGELFF. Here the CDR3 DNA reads TGTGCCAGCAGCTTCAGGCTAACCGGGGAGCTGTTTTTT.

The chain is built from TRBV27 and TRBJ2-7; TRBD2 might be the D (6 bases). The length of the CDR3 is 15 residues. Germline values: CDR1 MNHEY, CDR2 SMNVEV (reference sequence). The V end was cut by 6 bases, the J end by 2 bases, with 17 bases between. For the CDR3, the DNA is TGTGCCAGCAGCCGAGGTGGGACGGGGGCCTACGAGCAGTACTTC. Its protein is CASSRGGTGAYEQYF.

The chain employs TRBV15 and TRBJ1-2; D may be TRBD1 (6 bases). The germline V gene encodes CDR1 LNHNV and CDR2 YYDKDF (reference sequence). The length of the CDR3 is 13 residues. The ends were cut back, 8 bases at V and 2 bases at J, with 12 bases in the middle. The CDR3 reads CATAGGRNYGYTF. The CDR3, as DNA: TGTGCCACCGCCGGGGGGCGGAACTATGGCTACACCTTC.

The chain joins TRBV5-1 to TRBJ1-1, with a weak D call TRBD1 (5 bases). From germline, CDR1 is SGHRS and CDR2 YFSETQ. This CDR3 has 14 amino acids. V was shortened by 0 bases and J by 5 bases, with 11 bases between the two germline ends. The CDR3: CASSLVGAATEAFF. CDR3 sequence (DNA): TGCGCCAGCAGCTTGGTTGGGGCTGCTACTGAAGCTTTCTTT.

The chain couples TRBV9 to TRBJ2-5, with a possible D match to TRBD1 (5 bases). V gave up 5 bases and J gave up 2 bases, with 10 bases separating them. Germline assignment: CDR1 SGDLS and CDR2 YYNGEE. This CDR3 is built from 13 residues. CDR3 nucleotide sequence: TGTGCCAGCAGTACGACAGCTCAAGAGACCCAGTACTTC. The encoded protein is CASSTTAQETQYF.

The CDR3 region is CASSLGGLQETQYF. CDR3 nucleotides: TGCGCCAGCAGCTTGGGGGGCCTACAAGAGACCCAGTACTTC. This chain uses TRBV5-1 with TRBJ2-5; possible D gene TRBD1, 5 bases. CDR3 length: 14 residues. V was pared by 0 bases and J by 2 bases, with 8 bases between. Germline CDR1 SGHRS, CDR2 YFSETQ.

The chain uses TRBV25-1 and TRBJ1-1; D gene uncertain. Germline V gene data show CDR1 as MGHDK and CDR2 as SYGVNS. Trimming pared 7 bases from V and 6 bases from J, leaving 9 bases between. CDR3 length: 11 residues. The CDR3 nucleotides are TGTGCCAGCACTAGAGCAGCTGAAGCTTTCTTT. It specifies CASTRAAEAFF.

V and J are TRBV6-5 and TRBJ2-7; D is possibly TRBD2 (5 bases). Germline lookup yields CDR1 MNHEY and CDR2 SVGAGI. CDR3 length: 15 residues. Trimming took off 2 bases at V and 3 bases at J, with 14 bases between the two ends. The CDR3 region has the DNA TGTGCCAGCAGTTACCACACGGGAAGGGTCTACGAGCAGTACTTC. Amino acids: CASSYHTGRVYEQYF.

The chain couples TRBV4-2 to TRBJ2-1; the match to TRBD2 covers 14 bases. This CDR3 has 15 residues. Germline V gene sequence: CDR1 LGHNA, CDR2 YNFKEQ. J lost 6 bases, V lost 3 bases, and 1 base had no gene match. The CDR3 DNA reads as TGTGCCAGCAGCCAGACTAGCGGGGGGGCCAATGAGCAGTTCTTC. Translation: CASSQTSGGANEQFF.

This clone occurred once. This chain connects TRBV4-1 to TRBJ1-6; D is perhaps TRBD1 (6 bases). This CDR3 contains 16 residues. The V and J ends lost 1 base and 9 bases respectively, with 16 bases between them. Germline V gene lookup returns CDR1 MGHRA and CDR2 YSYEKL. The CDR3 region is CASSQVLQGPLSPLHF. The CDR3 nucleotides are TGCGCCAGCAGCCAAGTCTTACAGGGACCCCTTTCACCCCTCCACTTT.

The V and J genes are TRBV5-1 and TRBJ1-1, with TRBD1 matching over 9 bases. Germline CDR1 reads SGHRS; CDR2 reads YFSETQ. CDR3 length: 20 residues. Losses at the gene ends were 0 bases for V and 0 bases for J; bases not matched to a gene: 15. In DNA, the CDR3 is TGCGCCAGCAGCTTGGGGATGCGGGACAGGGTACCTTACATGAACACTGAAGCTTTCTTT. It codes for CASSLGMRDRVPYMNTEAFF. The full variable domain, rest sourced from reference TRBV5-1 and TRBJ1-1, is KAGVTQTPRYLIKTRGQQVTLSCSPISGHRSVSWYQQTPGQGLQFLFEYFSETQRNKGNFPGRFSGRQFSNSRSEMNVSTLELGDSALYLCASSLGMRDRVPYMNTEAFFGQGTRLTVV.

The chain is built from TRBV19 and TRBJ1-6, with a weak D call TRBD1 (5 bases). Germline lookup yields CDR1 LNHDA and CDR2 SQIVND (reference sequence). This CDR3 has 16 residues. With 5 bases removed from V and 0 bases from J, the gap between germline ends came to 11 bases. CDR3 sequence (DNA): TGTGCCAGTAGTGGGGCCAGCAGCTCCTATAATTCACCCCTCCACTTT. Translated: CASSGASSSYNSPLHF.

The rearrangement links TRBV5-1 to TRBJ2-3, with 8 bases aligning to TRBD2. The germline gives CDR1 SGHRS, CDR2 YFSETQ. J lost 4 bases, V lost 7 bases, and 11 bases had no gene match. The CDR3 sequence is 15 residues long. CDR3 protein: CASGRGTGGADTQYF. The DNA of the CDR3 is TGCGCCAGCGGTAGGGGGACGGGAGGGGCAGATACGCAGTATTTT.

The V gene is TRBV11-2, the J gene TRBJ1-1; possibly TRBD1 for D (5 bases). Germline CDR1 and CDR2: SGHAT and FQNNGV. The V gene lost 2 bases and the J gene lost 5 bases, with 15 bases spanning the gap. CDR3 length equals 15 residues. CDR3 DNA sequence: TGTGCCAGCAGCTTATTGGAGGGGCGCGGAACTGAAGCTTTCTTT. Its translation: CASSLLEGRGTEAFF. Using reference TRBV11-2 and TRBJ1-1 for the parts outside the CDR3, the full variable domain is EAGVAQSPRYKIIEKRQSVAFWCNPISGHATLYWYQQILGQGPKLLIQFQNNGVVDDSQLPKDRFSAERLKGVDSTLKIQPAKLEDSAVYLCASSLLEGRGTEAFFGQGTRLTVV.

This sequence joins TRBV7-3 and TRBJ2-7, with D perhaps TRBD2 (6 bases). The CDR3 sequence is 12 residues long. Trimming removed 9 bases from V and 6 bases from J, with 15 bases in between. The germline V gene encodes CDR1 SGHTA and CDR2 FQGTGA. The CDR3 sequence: CARGGPPFEQYF. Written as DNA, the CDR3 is TGTGCCAGGGGGGGACCCCCTTTCGAGCAGTACTTC.

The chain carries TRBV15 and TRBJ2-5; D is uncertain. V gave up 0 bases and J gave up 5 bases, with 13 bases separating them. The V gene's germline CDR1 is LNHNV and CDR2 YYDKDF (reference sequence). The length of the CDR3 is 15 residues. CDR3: CATSRDPGNLETQYF. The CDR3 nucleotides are TGTGCCACCAGCAGAGATCCAGGTAACTTGGAGACCCAGTACTTC.

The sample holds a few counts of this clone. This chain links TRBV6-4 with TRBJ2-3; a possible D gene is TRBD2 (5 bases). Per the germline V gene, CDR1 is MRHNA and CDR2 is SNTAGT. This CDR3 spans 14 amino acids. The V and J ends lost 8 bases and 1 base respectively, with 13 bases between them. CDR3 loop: CASGLDGGTDTQYF. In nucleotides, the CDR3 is TGTGCCAGCGGTCTGGACGGGGGCACAGATACGCAGTATTTT.

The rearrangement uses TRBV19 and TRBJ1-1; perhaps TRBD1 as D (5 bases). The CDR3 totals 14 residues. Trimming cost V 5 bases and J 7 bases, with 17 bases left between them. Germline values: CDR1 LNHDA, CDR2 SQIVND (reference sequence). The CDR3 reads CASSLAGPSNEAFF. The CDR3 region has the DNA TGTGCCAGTAGTCTTGCGGGGCCTAGCAATGAAGCTTTCTTT.

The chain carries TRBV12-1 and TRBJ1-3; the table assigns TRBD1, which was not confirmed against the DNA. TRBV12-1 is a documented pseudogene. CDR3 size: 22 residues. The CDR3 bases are TGTGCCAGCAACGATAGGCGTGCGGACAGGGACCCTCGCCTCCTCTCTGGAAACACCATATATTTT. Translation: CASNDRRADRDPRLLSGNTIYF.

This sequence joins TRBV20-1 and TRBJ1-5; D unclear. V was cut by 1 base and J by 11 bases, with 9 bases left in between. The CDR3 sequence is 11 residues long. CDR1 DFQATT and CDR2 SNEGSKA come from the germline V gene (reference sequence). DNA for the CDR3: TGCAGTGCTAGAGCCCAAATGTCCCAGCATTTT. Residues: CSARAQMSQHF.

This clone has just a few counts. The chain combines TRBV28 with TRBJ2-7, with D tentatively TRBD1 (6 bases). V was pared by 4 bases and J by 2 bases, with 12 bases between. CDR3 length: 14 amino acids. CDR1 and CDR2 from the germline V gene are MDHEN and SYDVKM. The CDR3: CASSSGATTYEQYF. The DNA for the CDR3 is TGTGCCAGCAGTTCAGGGGCCACAACCTACGAGCAGTACTTC.

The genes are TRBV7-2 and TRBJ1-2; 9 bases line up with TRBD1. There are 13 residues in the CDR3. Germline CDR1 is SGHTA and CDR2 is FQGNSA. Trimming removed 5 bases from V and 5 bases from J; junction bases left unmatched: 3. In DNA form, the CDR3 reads TGTGCCAGCAGCCATGACAGGGGGTATGGCTACACCTTC. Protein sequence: CASSHDRGYGYTF.

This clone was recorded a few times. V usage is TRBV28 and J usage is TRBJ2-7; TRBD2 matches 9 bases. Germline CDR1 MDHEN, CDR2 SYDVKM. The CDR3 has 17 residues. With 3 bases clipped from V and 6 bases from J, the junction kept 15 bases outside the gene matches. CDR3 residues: CASSFFDLAGGPGEQYF. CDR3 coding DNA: TGTGCCAGCAGTTTCTTCGATTTGGCGGGAGGGCCGGGCGAGCAGTACTTC.

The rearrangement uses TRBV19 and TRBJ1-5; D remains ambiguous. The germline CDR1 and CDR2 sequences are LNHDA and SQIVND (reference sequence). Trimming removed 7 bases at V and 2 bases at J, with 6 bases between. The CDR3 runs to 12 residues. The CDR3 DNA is TGTGCCAGTAAACTAGGCAATCAGCCCCAGCATTTT. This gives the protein CASKLGNQPQHF.

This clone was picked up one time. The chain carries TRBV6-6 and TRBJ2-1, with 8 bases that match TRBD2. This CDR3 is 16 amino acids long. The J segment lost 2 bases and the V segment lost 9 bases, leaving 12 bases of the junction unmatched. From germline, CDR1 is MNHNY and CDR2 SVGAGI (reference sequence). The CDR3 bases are TGTGCCAGTACCACTCCCGGGGGGGCCACCTACAATGAGCAGTTCTTC. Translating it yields CASTTPGGATYNEQFF.

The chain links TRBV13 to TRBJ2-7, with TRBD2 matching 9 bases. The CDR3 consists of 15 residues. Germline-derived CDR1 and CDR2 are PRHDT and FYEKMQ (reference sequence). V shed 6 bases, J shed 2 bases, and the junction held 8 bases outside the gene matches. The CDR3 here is CASSLGTSRTYEQYF. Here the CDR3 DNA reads TGTGCCAGCAGTCTAGGGACTAGCAGAACCTACGAGCAGTACTTC. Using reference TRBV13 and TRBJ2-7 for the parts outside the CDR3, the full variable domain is AAGVIQSPRHLIKEKRETATLKCYPIPRHDTVYWYQQGPGQDPQFLISFYEKMQSDKGSIPDRFSAQQFSDYHSELNMSSLELGDSALYFCASSLGTSRTYEQYFGPGTRLTVT.

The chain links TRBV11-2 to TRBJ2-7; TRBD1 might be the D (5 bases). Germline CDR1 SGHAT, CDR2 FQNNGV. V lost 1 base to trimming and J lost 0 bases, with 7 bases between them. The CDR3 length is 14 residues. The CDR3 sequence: CASSLAQASYEQYF. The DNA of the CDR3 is TGTGCCAGCAGCTTAGCACAGGCCTCCTACGAGCAGTACTTC.

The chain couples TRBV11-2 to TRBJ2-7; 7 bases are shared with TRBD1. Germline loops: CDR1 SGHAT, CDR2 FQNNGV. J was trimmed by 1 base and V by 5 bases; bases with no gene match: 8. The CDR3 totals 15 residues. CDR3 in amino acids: CASSDDRVFSYEQYF. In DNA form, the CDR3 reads TGTGCCAGCAGCGATGACAGGGTGTTTTCCTACGAGCAGTACTTC.

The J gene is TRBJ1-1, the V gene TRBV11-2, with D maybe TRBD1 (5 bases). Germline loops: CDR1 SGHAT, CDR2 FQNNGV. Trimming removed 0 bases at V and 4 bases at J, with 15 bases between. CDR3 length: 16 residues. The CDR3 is CASSLDWRGVFTEAFF. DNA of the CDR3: TGTGCCAGCAGCTTAGATTGGCGGGGGGTTTTCACTGAAGCTTTCTTT.